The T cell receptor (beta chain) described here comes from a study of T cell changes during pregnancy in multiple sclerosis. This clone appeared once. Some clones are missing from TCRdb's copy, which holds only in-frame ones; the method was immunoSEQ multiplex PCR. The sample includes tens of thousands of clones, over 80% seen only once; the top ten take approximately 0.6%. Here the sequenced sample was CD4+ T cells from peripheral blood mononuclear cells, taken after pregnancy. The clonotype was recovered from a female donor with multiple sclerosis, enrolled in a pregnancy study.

Here the CDR3 DNA reads TGTGCCAGCAGCTTGTTTCCAGGGGAAACCTATGGCTACACCTTC. This gives the protein CASSLFPGETYGYTF. V gene TRBV5-4 combines with J gene TRBJ1-2; possible D gene TRBD1, 6 bases. The CDR3 is 15 amino acids. The V end lost 1 base, the J end lost 4 bases, and 14 bases lay between the germline ends. The germline V gene encodes CDR1 SGHNT and CDR2 YYREEE (reference sequence).